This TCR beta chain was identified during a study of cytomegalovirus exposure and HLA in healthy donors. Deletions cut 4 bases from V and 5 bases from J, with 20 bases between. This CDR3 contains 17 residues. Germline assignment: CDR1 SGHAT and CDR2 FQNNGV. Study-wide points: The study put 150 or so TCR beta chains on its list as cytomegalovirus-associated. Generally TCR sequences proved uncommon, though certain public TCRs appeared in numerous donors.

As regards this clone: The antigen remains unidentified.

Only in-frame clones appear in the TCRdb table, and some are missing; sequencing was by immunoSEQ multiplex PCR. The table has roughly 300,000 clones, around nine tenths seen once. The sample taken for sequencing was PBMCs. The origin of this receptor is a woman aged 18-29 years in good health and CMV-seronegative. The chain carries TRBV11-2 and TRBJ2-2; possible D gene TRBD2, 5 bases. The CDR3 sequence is CASSSRGGPRATGELFF. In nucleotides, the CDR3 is TGTGCCAGCAGCTCAAGAGGAGGCCCACGGGCGACCGGGGAGCTGTTTTTT.